These 25 T cell receptor beta chains were sequenced from one sample in a study of T cell clonotyping in hematopoietic cell transplantation. The assay was immunoSEQ multiplex PCR, and TCRdb's table has in-frame clones only and misses some. Here the sample spans some 49,000 clones, 80% to 90% being singletons. Time point in this sample: recipient sample about 28 days before transplant, after cytoreduction. The sequences come from peripheral blood mononuclear cells, collected before stem cell transplant. Every receptor here comes from a man aged 55 to 69 with biphenotypic leukemia. Some clones in this sample may be carry-over from other donors' samples.

This clone was counted between two and nine times. The rearrangement uses TRBV10-3 and TRBJ2-7; tentatively, D is TRBD1 (5 bases). V was clipped by 0 bases and J by 4 bases, with 10 bases between them. CDR3 size: 14 residues. Germline V gene sequence: CDR1 ENHRY, CDR2 SYGVKD. The CDR3 loop is CAISESAGIYEQYF. For the CDR3, the DNA is TGTGCCATCAGTGAGTCGGCAGGGATATACGAGCAGTACTTC.

The V gene is TRBV2, the J gene TRBJ1-4; no firm D call. The germline V and J ends were trimmed by 5 bases and 8 bases, with 12 bases remaining between them. CDR1 is SNHLY, CDR2 FYNNEI, per germline. This CDR3 comprises 13 residues. This chain's CDR3 is CASSRALTEKLFF. The CDR3 DNA reads as TGTGCCAGCAGTAGGGCCCTGACCGAAAAACTGTTTTTT.

The rearrangement joins TRBV6-1 to TRBJ2-5; the match to TRBD2 covers 8 bases. With 4 bases clipped from V and 6 bases from J, the junction kept 10 bases outside the gene matches. Germline V lookup: CDR1 MNHNS, CDR2 SASEGT. The CDR3 extends over 15 amino acids. The CDR3 region has the DNA TGTGCCAGCAGTGTATCGGGAGGGCAATGGAAGACCCAGTACTTC. The encoded protein is CASSVSGGQWKTQYF.

The chain has TRBV28 and TRBJ2-5; no definite D call. CDR3 length: 12 residues. The germline CDR1 and CDR2 sequences are MDHEN and SYDVKM. V was clipped by 2 bases and J by 5 bases, with 6 bases between them. The CDR3 coding sequence is TGTGCCAGCAGTTTAAGACGTGAGACCCAGTACTTC. Its protein product is CASSLRRETQYF.

The gene calls are TRBV23-1 and TRBJ1-1, with 7 nucleotides matching TRBD1. TRBV23-1 is an ORF, with its function uncertain. The junction had 6 bases not matched to a gene; V was cut back by 9 bases and J by 5 bases. This CDR3 has 12 amino acids. The CDR3 bases are TGCGCCAGTCGACAGGGAAGGACTGAAGCTTTCTTT. Translating it yields CASRQGRTEAFF.

This chain connects TRBV7-8 to TRBJ2-2; D is unresolved. CDR3 size: 16 residues. Germline values: CDR1 SGHVS, CDR2 FQNEAQ. V gave up 3 bases and J gave up 4 bases, with 15 bases separating them. In nucleotides, the CDR3 is TGTGCCAGCAGCTTGAACTCCGGGTGGACCACCGGGGAGCTGTTTTTT. This sequence encodes CASSLNSGWTTGELFF.

The CDR3 loop reads CASSLKVHSYEQYF. CDR3 coding DNA: TGTGCCAGCAGTTTAAAGGTTCACTCCTACGAGCAGTACTTC. This sequence joins TRBV27 and TRBJ2-7; D unclear. V shed 2 bases and J shed 0 bases, with 8 bases lying between them. Germline values: CDR1 MNHEY, CDR2 SMNVEV (reference sequence). The CDR3 contains 14 residues.

Here the CDR3 DNA reads TGTGCCAGCAGCTTAGCAGGCTCGTACAATGAGCAGTTCTTC. Its protein product is CASSLAGSYNEQFF. The chain recombines TRBV7-8 with TRBJ2-1; D uncertain. V was clipped by 0 bases and J by 4 bases, with 7 bases between them. This CDR3 has 14 amino acids. Germline V gives CDR1 SGHVS, CDR2 FQNEAQ.

The chain recombines TRBV13 with TRBJ2-7; D is uncertain. Germline-derived CDR1 and CDR2 are PRHDT and FYEKMQ (reference sequence). Between the trimmed V and J ends, which lost 2 bases and 0 bases, there was a span of 8 bases. The CDR3 is 14 residues long. CDR3 in amino acids: CASSLIRSSYEQYF. CDR3 bases: TGTGCCAGCAGCTTAATCAGGAGCTCCTACGAGCAGTACTTC.

Of note for this clone: Other DNA sequences of this sample code for an identical CDR3. V and J are TRBV7-8 and TRBJ2-5; D is ambiguous. Between the trimmed V and J ends, which lost 3 bases and 2 bases, there was a span of 4 bases. CDR3 length: 12 residues. The germline V gene encodes CDR1 SGHVS and CDR2 FQNEAQ. CDR3 nucleotides: TGTGCCAGCAGCTTTCTTCAAGAGACCCAGTACTTC. The encoded protein is CASSFLQETQYF. Together with reference TRBV7-8 and TRBJ2-5, the CDR3 gives the full variable domain: GAGVSQSPRYKVAKRGQDVALRCDPISGHVSLFWYQQALGQGPEFLTYFQNEAQLDKSGLPSDRFFAERPEGSVSTLKIQRTQQEDSAVYLCASSFLQETQYFGPGTRLLVL.

For the CDR3, the DNA is TGTGCCAGCACCAAGACAGGGATACAAGAGACCCAGTACTTC. It specifies CASTKTGIQETQYF. The gene calls are TRBV28 and TRBJ2-5; 7 bases are shared with TRBD1. Losses at the gene ends were 7 bases for V and 2 bases for J; bases not matched to a gene: 7. The length of the CDR3 is 14 residues. Germline assignment: CDR1 MDHEN and CDR2 SYDVKM.

The chain uses TRBV7-2 and TRBJ2-7, with 7 bases that match TRBD2. Germline V gives CDR1 SGHTA, CDR2 FQGNSA. There are 15 residues in the CDR3. The V gene end was trimmed by 1 base and the J gene end by 1 base; junction bases not matched to a gene: 4. CDR3 region: CASSLGWGLSYEQYF. DNA of the CDR3: TGTGCCAGCAGCTTAGGCTGGGGACTATCCTACGAGCAGTACTTC. The full variable domain, rest sourced from reference TRBV7-2 and TRBJ2-7, is GAGVSQSPSNKVTEKGKDVELRCDPISGHTALYWYRQSLGQGLEFLIYFQGNSAPDKSGLPSDRFSAERTGGSVSTLTIQRTQQEDSAVYLCASSLGWGLSYEQYFGPGTRLTVT.

This chain links TRBV9 with TRBJ1-3; D is perhaps TRBD1 (5 bases). The CDR3 consists of 17 residues. Trimming took 2 bases from V and 1 from J, leaving 16 bases between them. Germline assignment: CDR1 SGDLS and CDR2 YYNGEE. Written as DNA, the CDR3 is TGTGCCAGCAGCGTGGCGGACACCCGTTATTCTGGAAACACCATATATTTT. Translating gives CASSVADTRYSGNTIYF.

The chain carries TRBV16 and TRBJ2-7; unclear D gene. CDR3 size: 13 residues. CDR1 KGHSY and CDR2 FQNENV come from the germline V gene. V gave up 2 bases and J gave up 7 bases, with 12 bases separating them. The CDR3 DNA reads as TGTGCCAGCAGCCAAGTTTCGCATCAGGAGCAGTACTTC. Translating it yields CASSQVSHQEQYF.

This clone was recorded once. V usage is TRBV14 and J usage is TRBJ2-3; TRBD1 agrees at 7 bases. The length of the CDR3 is 16 residues. J lost 2 bases, V lost 4 bases, and 9 bases had no gene match. Germline lookup yields CDR1 SGHDN and CDR2 FVKESK. CDR3 nucleotides: TGTGCCAGCAGCCGAAGACAGGGATCTGTCACAGATACGCAGTATTTT. Residues: CASSRRQGSVTDTQYF.

As regards this clone: Sequence at one end of the junction differs from germline and may be a read error. The chain couples TRBV7-7 to TRBJ2-5; 8 positions match TRBD2. There are 13 residues in the CDR3. CDR1 is SSHAT and CDR2 is FNYEAQ in the germline V gene (reference sequence). CDR3 sequence reads: CASSLAGLETQYF. The CDR3 nucleotides read TGTGCTAGCAGCTTAGCGGGATTAGAGACCCAGTACTTC. The full variable domain, with the rest looked up from reference TRBV7-7 and TRBJ2-5, is GAGVSQSPRYKVTKRGQDVTLRCDPISSHATLYWYQQALGQGPEFLTYFNYEAQPDKSGLPSDRFSAERPEGSISTLTIQRTEQRDSAMYRCASSLAGLETQYFGPGTRLLVL.

The chain has TRBV5-1 and TRBJ1-2; unclear D gene. In germline, CDR1 is SGHRS, CDR2 YFSETQ. The length of the CDR3 is 14 residues. The V and J ends lost 2 bases and 0 bases respectively, with 8 bases between them. CDR3 amino acids: CASSLGPPNYGYTF. CDR3 nucleotide sequence: TGCGCCAGCAGCTTAGGTCCTCCTAACTATGGCTACACCTTC.

The chain uses TRBV2 and TRBJ2-1; weak D call: TRBD2 (6 bases). V lost 8 bases to trimming and J lost 5 bases, with 13 bases between them. The CDR3 has 13 residues. Germline V gene lookup returns CDR1 SNHLY and CDR2 FYNNEI. The CDR3, as DNA: TGTGCCAGCGCGATCGGCGGGAACAATGAGCAGTTCTTC. This translates into CASAIGGNNEQFF.

This chain uses TRBV6-1 with TRBJ2-7; D gene uncertain. The V gene lost 0 bases and the J gene lost 3 bases, with 9 bases spanning the gap. From germline, CDR1 is MNHNS and CDR2 SASEGT. CDR3 length: 14 amino acids. CDR3 DNA sequence: TGTGCCAGCAGTGAAGCGCTCTGGCTCTACGAGCAGTACTTC. This translates into CASSEALWLYEQYF.

This sequence joins TRBV5-8 and TRBJ2-3, with no clear D. With 4 bases removed from V and 6 bases from J, the gap between germline ends came to 9 bases. Germline V gene sequence: CDR1 SGHTS, CDR2 YDEGEE. This CDR3 region has 12 residues. CDR3 sequence: CASSPKQDTQYF. The CDR3 DNA sequence: TGTGCCAGCAGCCCTAAACAGGATACGCAGTATTTT.

The rearrangement uses TRBV9 and TRBJ2-3, with D unclear. CDR1 and CDR2 (germline): SGDLS, YYNGEE. Between the trimmed V and J ends, which lost 1 base and 0 bases, there was a span of 9 bases. The CDR3 has 15 amino acids. The CDR3 DNA reads TGTGCCAGCAGCGTAAGGTTCACTAGCACAGATACGCAGTATTTT. It is translated as CASSVRFTSTDTQYF.

V and J are TRBV7-2 and TRBJ2-4; unclear D gene. The CDR3 length is 17 residues. V gave up 5 bases and J gave up 2 bases, with 19 bases separating them. CDR1 and CDR2 (germline): SGHTA, FQGNSA. CDR3 residues: CASSPPLWNSSKNIQYF. The CDR3 nucleotides are TGTGCCAGCAGCCCTCCGCTATGGAACTCGTCCAAAAACATTCAGTACTTC.

The V gene is TRBV30, the J gene TRBJ1-2; maybe TRBD1 (5 bases). V lost 2 bases and J 6 bases, leaving 13 bases between the germline ends. The CDR3 runs 13 residues. The germline V gene encodes CDR1 GTSNPN and CDR2 SVGIG (reference sequence). CDR3 nucleotides: TGTGCCTGGAGTATAGGGACCGCCGATGGCTACACCTTC. The encoded protein is CAWSIGTADGYTF. The entire variable domain, with the rest obtained from reference TRBV30 and TRBJ1-2, is as follows: SQTIHQWPATLVQPVGSPLSLECTVEGTSNPNLYWYRQAAGRGLQLLFYSVGIGQISSEVPQNLSASRPQDRQFILSSKKLLLSDSGFYLCAWSIGTADGYTFGSGTRLTVV.

Only one count was recorded for this clone. CDR3 sequence: CASSYRAGRVHEQYF. Here the CDR3 DNA reads TGTGCCAGCAGCTACCGGGCTGGGAGGGTCCACGAGCAGTACTTC. The chain recombines TRBV7-2 with TRBJ2-7, with 7 positions matching TRBD2. J lost 5 bases, V lost 4 bases, and 11 bases had no gene match. The CDR3 contains 15 residues. Germline V lookup: CDR1 SGHTA, CDR2 FQGNSA.

This clone was observed once. The rearrangement links TRBV28 to TRBJ2-2; TRBD2 matches at 12 bases. In germline, CDR1 is MDHEN, CDR2 SYDVKM. With V trimmed by 6 bases and J by 2 bases, 4 bases remained unmatched. CDR3 length: 16 amino acids. The CDR3 is CASSLTSGSNTGELFF. Written as DNA, the CDR3 is TGTGCCAGCAGCTTGACTAGCGGGAGTAACACCGGGGAGCTGTTTTTT.